These T cell receptor beta chains were read from a single sample in a study of cytomegalovirus exposure and HLA in healthy donors. Clones were sequenced by immunoSEQ multiplex PCR, and TCRdb holds only the in-frame ones, with some missing. The table has approximately 100,000 clones, about 88% seen once; the top ten hold about 6.5%. Source material: PBMCs. All receptors come from a man between 18 and 29 years old in good health and CMV-seropositive. Each CDR3 is given without its conserved first and last residue.

V: TRBV5-1; J: TRBJ2-1; CDR3: ASCKINRLAGRNEQF
V: TRBV19; J: TRBJ2-1; CDR3: ASSTRDSGNYNEQF
V: TRBV6-5; J: TRBJ2-7; CDR3: ASSVGHQSYEQY
V: TRBV28; J: TRBJ2-7; CDR3: ASSPPRTSGYEQY
V: TRBV27; J: TRBJ2-7; CDR3: ASSKEDSTYEQY
V: TRBV6-1; J: TRBJ1-4; CDR3: ASSEDWWALEKLF
V: TRBV27; J: TRBJ1-5; CDR3: ASSCVDVGSTRTEPYRNQPQH
V: TRBV12-5; J: TRBJ2-4; CDR3: ASGHGQGKNIQY
V: TRBV5-6; J: TRBJ2-7; CDR3: ASSGAPPGGDVYEQY
V: TRBV7-9; J: TRBJ2-3; CDR3: ASSIGTSGDTQY
V: TRBV4-3; J: TRBJ1-2; CDR3: ASSQDPPGQRGGYT
V: TRBV19; J: TRBJ2-5; CDR3: ASSMTGRARETQY
V: TRBV18; J: TRBJ2-5; CDR3: ASSPPSRKETQY
V: TRBV7-9; J: TRBJ2-7; CDR3: ASSDAFGDRVYEQY
V: TRBV18; J: TRBJ2-7; CDR3: ASSLEGPYEQY
V: TRBV6-1; J: TRBJ2-5; CDR3: ASSEHQSSGVEETQY
V: TRBV11-3; J: TRBJ2-1; CDR3: ASSFGGTGANEQF
V: TRBV28; J: TRBJ1-2; CDR3: ATVAGGIYGYT
V: TRBV4-1; J: TRBJ2-1; CDR3: ASSSTGQGMDEQF
V: TRBV6-5; J: TRBJ2-2; CDR3: ASSYGGGGGELF
V: TRBV7-9; J: TRBJ2-1; CDR3: ASRGQGSDNEQF
V: TRBV14; J: TRBJ2-7; CDR3: ASSQDWSEQY
V: TRBV28; J: TRBJ1-5; CDR3: ASSSAQGAVDQPQH
V: TRBV5-4; J: TRBJ1-2; CDR3: ASSLAGAANYGYT
V: TRBV2; J: TRBJ2-7; CDR3: ASSGGQGSYEQY
V: TRBV7-2; J: TRBJ2-3; CDR3: ASSPGLAPDTQY
V: TRBV7-9; J: TRBJ1-1; CDR3: ASSLDGQILNTEAF
V: TRBV6-6; J: TRBJ1-2; CDR3: ASSYSMGDSYGYT
V: TRBV7-2; J: TRBJ1-2; CDR3: ASSGTANLLYGYT
V: TRBV7-8; J: TRBJ2-3; CDR3: ASSLATFGGGIDTQY
V: TRBV5-4; J: TRBJ2-5; CDR3: ASSPTGLAGGQETQY
V: TRBV15; J: TRBJ2-3; CDR3: ATSRGGLMDTQY
V: TRBV19; J: TRBJ2-7; CDR3: ASSILWEGRYEQY
V: TRBV9; J: TRBJ2-3; CDR3: ASSFGTSGVSTDTQY
V: TRBV27; J: TRBJ2-7; CDR3: ASSSLNSYEQY
V: TRBV5-1; J: TRBJ1-6; CDR3: ASSLASGGYNSPLH
V: TRBV7-3; J: TRBJ2-1; CDR3: ASSLSSGSSNEQF
V: TRBV5-1; J: TRBJ2-7; CDR3: ASSPQGHEQY
V: TRBV27; J: TRBJ1-2; CDR3: ASSLQGAPGYGYT
V: TRBV9; J: TRBJ1-2; CDR3: ASSVVGGNYGYT
V: TRBV7-2; J: TRBJ2-7; CDR3: ASSFGGANYEQY
V: TRBV5-6; J: TRBJ2-1; CDR3: ASSVGVLVNEQF
V: TRBV19; J: TRBJ1-1; CDR3: ASSIATRGVNTEAF
V: TRBV4-3; J: TRBJ2-1; CDR3: ASSQSQGPTYNEQF
V: TRBV7-9; J: TRBJ1-5; CDR3: ASSLVRDQPQH
V: TRBV5-5; J: TRBJ2-7; CDR3: ATEPGTVSYEQY
V: TRBV27; J: TRBJ1-4; CDR3: ASSLGAGTGVGNEKLF